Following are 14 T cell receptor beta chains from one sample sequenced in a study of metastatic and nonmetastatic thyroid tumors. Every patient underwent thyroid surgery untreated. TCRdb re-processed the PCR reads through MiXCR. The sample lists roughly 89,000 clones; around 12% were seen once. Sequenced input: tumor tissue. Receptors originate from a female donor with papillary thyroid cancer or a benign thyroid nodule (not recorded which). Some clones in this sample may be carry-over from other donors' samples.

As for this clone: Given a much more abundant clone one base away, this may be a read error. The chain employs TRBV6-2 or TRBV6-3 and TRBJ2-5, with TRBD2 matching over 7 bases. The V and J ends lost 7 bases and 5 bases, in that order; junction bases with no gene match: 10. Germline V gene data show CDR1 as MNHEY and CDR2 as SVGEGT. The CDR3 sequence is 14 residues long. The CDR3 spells CASITLASVETQYF. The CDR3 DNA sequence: TGTGCCAGCATTACACTAGCGAGTGTTGAGACCCAGTACTTC.

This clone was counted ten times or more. This chain's CDR3 is CASSSTGEGTYEQYF. The CDR3 nucleotides read TGTGCCAGCAGTTCTACGGGGGAGGGCACCTACGAGCAGTACTTC. The chain links TRBV28 to TRBJ2-7, with TRBD2 matching 7 bases. CDR3 length: 15 residues. V was pared by 4 bases and J by 2 bases, with 8 bases of the junction left unmatched. Germline V gene lookup returns CDR1 MDHEN and CDR2 SYDVKM.

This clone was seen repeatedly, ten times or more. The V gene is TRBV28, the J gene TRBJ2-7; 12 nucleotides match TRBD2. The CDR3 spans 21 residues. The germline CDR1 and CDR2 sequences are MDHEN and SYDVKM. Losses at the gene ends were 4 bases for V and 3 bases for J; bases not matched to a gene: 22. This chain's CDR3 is CASSSISPGLAGVMGLYEQYF. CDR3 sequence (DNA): TGTGCCAGCAGTTCAATCTCCCCGGGACTAGCGGGTGTGATGGGGCTCTACGAGCAGTACTTC.

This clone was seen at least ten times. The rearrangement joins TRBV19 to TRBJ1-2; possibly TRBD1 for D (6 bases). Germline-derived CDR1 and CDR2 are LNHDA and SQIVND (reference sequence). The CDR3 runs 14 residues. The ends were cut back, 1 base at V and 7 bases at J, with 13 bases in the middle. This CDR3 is CASSIGQGPCGYTF. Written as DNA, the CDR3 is TGTGCCAGTAGTATAGGGCAGGGGCCTTGTGGCTACACCTTC.

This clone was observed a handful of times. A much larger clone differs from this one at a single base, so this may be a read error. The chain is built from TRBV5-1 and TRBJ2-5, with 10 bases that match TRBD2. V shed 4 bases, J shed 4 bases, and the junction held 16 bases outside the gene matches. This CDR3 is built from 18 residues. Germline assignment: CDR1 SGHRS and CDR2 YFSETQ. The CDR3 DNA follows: TGCGCCAGCAGCCACCGGCTAGCGGGAGTTAGAACTGCAGAGACCCAGTACTTC. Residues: CASSHRLAGVRTAETQYF.

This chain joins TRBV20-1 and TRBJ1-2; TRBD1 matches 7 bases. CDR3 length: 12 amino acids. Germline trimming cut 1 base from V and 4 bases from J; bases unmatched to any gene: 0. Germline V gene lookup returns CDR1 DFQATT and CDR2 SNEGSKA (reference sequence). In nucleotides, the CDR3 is TGCAGTGCTAGAGGGGACAGCTATGGCTACACCTTC. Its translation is CSARGDSYGYTF.

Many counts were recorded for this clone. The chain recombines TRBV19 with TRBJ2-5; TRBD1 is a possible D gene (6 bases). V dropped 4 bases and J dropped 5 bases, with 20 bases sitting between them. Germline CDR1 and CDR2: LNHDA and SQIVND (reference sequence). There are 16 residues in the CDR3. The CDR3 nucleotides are TGTGCCAGTAGTAAAGGGCAGGGGAAAGGCACGGAGACCCAGTACTTC. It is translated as CASSKGQGKGTETQYF.

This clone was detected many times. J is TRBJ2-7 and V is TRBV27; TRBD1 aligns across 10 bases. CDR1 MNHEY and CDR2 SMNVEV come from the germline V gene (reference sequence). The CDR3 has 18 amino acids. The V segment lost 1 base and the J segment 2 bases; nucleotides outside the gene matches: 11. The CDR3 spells CASSLYYEAGQGTYEQYF. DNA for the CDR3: TGTGCCAGCAGTTTATATTACGAGGCGGGACAGGGGACCTACGAGCAGTACTTC.

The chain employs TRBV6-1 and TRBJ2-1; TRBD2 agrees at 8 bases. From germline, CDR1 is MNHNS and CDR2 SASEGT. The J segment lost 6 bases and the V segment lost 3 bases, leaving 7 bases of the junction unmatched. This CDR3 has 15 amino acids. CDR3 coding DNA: TGTGCCAGCAGTGATGGAGCGGGAGTCGTCAATGAGCAGTTCTTC. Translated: CASSDGAGVVNEQFF.

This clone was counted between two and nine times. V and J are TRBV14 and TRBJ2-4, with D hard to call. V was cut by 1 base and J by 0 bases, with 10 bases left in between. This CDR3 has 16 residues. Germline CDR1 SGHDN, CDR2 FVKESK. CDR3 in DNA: TGTGCCAGCAGCCAAGGAGGATCTCTAGCCAAAAACATTCAGTACTTC. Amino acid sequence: CASSQGGSLAKNIQYF. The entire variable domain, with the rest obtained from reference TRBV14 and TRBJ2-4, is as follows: EAGVTQFPSHSVIEKGQTVTLRCDPISGHDNLYWYRRVMGKEIKFLLHFVKESKQDESGMPNNRFLAERTGGTYSTLKVQPAELEDSGVYFCASSQGGSLAKNIQYFGAGTRLSVL.

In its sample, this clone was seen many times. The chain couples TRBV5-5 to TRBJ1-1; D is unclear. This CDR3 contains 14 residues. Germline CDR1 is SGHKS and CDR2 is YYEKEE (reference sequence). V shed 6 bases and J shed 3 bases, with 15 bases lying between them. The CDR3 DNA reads TGTGCCAGCATCACTTTTGGACTGTACACTGAAGCTTTCTTT. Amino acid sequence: CASITFGLYTEAFF.

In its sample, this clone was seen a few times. The CDR3 DNA is TGTGCCAGCAGCGGGTTTCAGGAGACCCAGTACTTC. Its protein is CASSGFQETQYF. V usage is TRBV14 and J usage is TRBJ2-5; D call uncertain. Germline assignment: CDR1 SGHDN and CDR2 FVKESK. The CDR3 sequence is 12 residues long. Trimming left V 5 bases short and J 5 bases short, with 9 bases between.

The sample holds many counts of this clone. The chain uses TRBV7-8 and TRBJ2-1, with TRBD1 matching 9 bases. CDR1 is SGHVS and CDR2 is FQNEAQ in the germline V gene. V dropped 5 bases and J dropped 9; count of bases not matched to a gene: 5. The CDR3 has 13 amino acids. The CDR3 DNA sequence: TGTGCCAGCAGCCTTAGACAGGGGGGTGAGCAGTTCTTC. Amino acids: CASSLRQGGEQFF.

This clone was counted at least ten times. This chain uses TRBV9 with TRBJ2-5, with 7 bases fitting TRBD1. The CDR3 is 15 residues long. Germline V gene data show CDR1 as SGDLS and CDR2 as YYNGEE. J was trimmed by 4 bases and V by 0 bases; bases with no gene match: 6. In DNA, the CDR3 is TGTGCCAGCAGCGTAGGTTGGGACAGTGGAGAGACCCAGTACTTC. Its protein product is CASSVGWDSGETQYF.